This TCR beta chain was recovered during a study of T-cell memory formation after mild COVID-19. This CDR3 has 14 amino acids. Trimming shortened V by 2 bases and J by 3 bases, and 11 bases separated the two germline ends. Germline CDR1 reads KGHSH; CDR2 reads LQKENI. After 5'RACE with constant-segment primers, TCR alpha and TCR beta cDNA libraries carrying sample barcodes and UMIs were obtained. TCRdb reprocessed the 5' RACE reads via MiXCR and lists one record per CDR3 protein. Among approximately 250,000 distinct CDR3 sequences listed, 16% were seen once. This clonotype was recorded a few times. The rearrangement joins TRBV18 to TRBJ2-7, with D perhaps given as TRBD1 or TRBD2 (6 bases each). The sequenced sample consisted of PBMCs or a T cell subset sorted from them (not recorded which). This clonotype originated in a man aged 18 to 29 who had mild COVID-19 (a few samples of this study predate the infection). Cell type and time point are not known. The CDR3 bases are TGTGCCAGCTCACCAGTGGGGGGCGGCTACGAGCAGTACTTC. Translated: CASSPVGGGYEQYF.